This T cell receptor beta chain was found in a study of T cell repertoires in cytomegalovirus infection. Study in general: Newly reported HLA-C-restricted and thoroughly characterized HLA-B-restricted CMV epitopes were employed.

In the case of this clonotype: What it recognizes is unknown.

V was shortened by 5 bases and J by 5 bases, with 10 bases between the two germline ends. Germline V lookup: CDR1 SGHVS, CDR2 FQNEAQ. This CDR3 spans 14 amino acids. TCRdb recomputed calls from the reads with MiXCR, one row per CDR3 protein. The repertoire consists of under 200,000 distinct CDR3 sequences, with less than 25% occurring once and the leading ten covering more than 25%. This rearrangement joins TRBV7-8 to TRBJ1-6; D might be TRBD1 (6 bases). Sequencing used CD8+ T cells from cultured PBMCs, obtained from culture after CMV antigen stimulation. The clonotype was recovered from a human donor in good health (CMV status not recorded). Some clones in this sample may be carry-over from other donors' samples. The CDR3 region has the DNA TGTGCCAGCAGCGGAGGGGGAGATAATTCACCCCTCCACTTT. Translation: CASSGGGDNSPLHF.